This T cell receptor (beta chain) was obtained from a study of beta chain features in type 1 diabetes. CD45RO/CCR7/CD25/CD127/CD95/CD27 separated CD4+ naive, central memory, regulatory and stem cell-like memory cells by sorting. Every isolated RNA sample was fully reverse transcribed, so sequencing captured expressed TCRB transcripts. The table came from immunoSEQ multiplex PCR; TCRdb's copy has only in-frame clones and leaves some out. The sample gives around 250,000 clones, around a quarter of which show up once; approximately 4% is in the top ten. V lost 2 bases and J 0 bases, leaving 11 bases between the germline ends. The CDR3 is 15 residues long. Germline values: CDR1 MGHDK, CDR2 SYGVNS.

The sample taken for sequencing was central memory CD4+ T cells from blood. J is TRBJ2-7 and V is TRBV25-1; D remains unclear. This clonotype originated in a man between 25 and 39 years old in good health. The CDR3, as DNA: TGTGCCAGCAGTGAACCCAGGACGAGCTCCTACGAGCAGTACTTC. This sequence encodes CASSEPRTSSYEQYF.